This TCR beta chain was documented in a study of T cells in women clearing cervical HPV infection. Findings of the study overall: Combining TCR richness with V gene abundances gave around 0.83 AUC. CIN3+ cases had significantly higher TCR richness than controls; evenness did not differ.

Losses at the gene ends were 6 bases for V and 3 bases for J; bases not matched to a gene: 3. Germline values: CDR1 SNHLY, CDR2 FYNNEI. The CDR3 covers 13 residues. Notes on this clone: Antigen specificity is unknown. The read terminates 3 residues before the CDR3 end, so the remaining end is supplied by the germline J gene.

Data came from immunoSEQ multiplex PCR; TCRdb stores just in-frame clones and leaves some out. The sample includes about 46,000 clones. Sequenced: blood buffy coat. The chain uses TRBV2 and TRBJ1-1; 8 bases align to TRBD1. The sequence was collected from a woman between 18 and 70 years old with a cervical HPV16 infection that either progressed to CIN3+ or cleared (not recorded which). The CDR3 sequence is CASSATGDTEAFF. The DNA read from the CDR3 is TGTGCCAGCAGCGCGACAGGGGACACTGAA.